This T cell receptor (beta chain) was retrieved from a study of T cells in Graves' hyperthyroidism and ophthalmopathy. Hyperthyroidism patients were newly diagnosed, had disease duration under 2 months, and were aged 18 to 65 years. In this sample, this clonotype turned up many times. The CDR3 is 14 residues long. Germline CDR1 is SGHVS and CDR2 is FQNEAQ. Trimming stripped 2 bases from V and 9 bases from J, with 14 bases between. RNA transcripts were the template for amplifying TCR beta CDR3 regions. Using the HTBI primer set, a first-round RT-PCR was run on the TCR CDR3. TCRdb independently ran MiXCR on the multiplex PCR reads; one entry per CDR3 protein. Altogether tens of thousands of distinct CDR3 sequences are present, roughly 56% being singletons, with the ten largest covering around a third.

This TCR was sampled from a young man with Graves' hyperthyroidism. V usage is TRBV7-8 and J usage is TRBJ1-5; D gene unclear. Sequences were obtained from peripheral blood or thyroid tissue (not recorded which). The DNA for the CDR3 is TGTGCCAGCAGCTTAAGGGAGGGCTCGGGGCCCCAGCATTTT. Amino acids: CASSLREGSGPQHF.